The T cell receptor beta chain under discussion was sequenced for a study of T-cell memory formation after mild COVID-19. CDR3 length equals 11 residues. Between the trimmed V and J ends, which lost 3 bases and 6 bases, there was a span of 6 bases. A word on this clonotype: No antigen is known for it.

Points from the study as a whole: Mostly located in CM and EM were contracting CD4+ clones, with contracting CD8+ clones located in EMRA.

TCRdb called the 5' RACE reads again in MiXCR, with one record for every CDR3 protein. The data contain roughly 610,000 distinct CDR3 sequences, roughly a sixth of them singletons. The sequence was collected from an adult woman who had mild COVID-19 (a few samples of this study predate the infection). Cell type and time point are not known. This chain links TRBV12-3 or TRBV12-4 with TRBJ2-7; unclear D gene. Material for sequencing was PBMCs or a T cell subset sorted from them (not recorded which). The DNA of the CDR3 is TGTGCCAGCAGTTTCAGCTCCGAGCAGTACTTC. The encoded protein is CASSFSSEQYF.